These 6 T cell receptor beta chains share one sample of origin, sequenced in a study of blood T cell repertoires in COVID-19. Sequenced by immunoSEQ multiplex PCR; TCRdb stores in-frame clones only, minus some. The data show 100,000 to 150,000 clones, approximately 80% seen once. Material: peripheral blood. These receptors originate from a middle-aged man with active or convalescent COVID-19.

There are a few counts of this clone. The genes are TRBV4-2 and TRBJ1-5, with D unresolved. The V end was cut by 1 base, the J end by 7 bases, with 8 bases between. The CDR3 spans 13 residues. Looked up from germline, CDR1 is LGHNA and CDR2 is YNFKEQ. CDR3 DNA sequence: TGTGCCAGCAGCCAAGCTTGGGAGCAGCCCCAGCATTTT. Its translation is CASSQAWEQPQHF.

This clone was seen more than once but under ten times. The chain employs TRBV6-1 and TRBJ1-1, with D tentatively TRBD1 (5 bases). The germline V gene encodes CDR1 MNHNS and CDR2 SASEGT. The CDR3 length is 14 residues. Trimming left V 2 bases short and J 4 bases short, with 11 bases between. The CDR3 DNA reads as TGTGCCAGCAGTGAAAGGGGAGGGCCCACTGAAGCTTTCTTT. This translates into CASSERGGPTEAFF.

CDR3: CASLSGGGYGYTF. Here the CDR3 DNA reads TGTGCCAGCCTGAGCGGGGGAGGCTATGGCTACACCTTC. The rearrangement uses TRBV5-4 and TRBJ1-2; maybe TRBD1 (5 bases). The CDR3 has 13 residues. Trimming pared 7 bases from V and 4 bases from J, leaving 14 bases between. Germline V CDR1 and CDR2: SGHNT, YYREEE (reference sequence).

This clone has just a few counts. The chain employs TRBV28 and TRBJ1-5, with D possibly TRBD1 on 6 matching bases. The germline V gene has CDR1 MDHEN and CDR2 SYDVKM. V was pared by 1 base and J by 6 bases, with 10 bases between. The length of the CDR3 is 14 residues. The CDR3 sequence: CASSLSGGPQPQHF. CDR3 nucleotide sequence: TGTGCCAGCAGTTTATCCGGGGGGCCTCAGCCCCAGCATTTT.

The chain joins TRBV2 to TRBJ2-5; the match to TRBD2 covers 9 bases. The CDR3 contains 15 residues. From germline, CDR1 is SNHLY and CDR2 FYNNEI. J was trimmed by 4 bases and V by 1 base; bases with no gene match: 4. The CDR3 bases are TGTGCCAGCAGTGAAGTAGCGGGGGCAGGAGAGACCCAGTACTTC. It encodes CASSEVAGAGETQYF.

CDR3 loop: CATTATANTEAFF. CDR3 nucleotide sequence: TGTGCCACCACTGCGACAGCGAACACTGAAGCTTTCTTT. V usage is TRBV12-3 or TRBV12-4 and J usage is TRBJ1-1, with TRBD1 as a possible D gene (5 bases). The V end lost 10 bases, the J end lost 1 base, and 13 bases lay between the germline ends. The CDR3 has 13 residues.